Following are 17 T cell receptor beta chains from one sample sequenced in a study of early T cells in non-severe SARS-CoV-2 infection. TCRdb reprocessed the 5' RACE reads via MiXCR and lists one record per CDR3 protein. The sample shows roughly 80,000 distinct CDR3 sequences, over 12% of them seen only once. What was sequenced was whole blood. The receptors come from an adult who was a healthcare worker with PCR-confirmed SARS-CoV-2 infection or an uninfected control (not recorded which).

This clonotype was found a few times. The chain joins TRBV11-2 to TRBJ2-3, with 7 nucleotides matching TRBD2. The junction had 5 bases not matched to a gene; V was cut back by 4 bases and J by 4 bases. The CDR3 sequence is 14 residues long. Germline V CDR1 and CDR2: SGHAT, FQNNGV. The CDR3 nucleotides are TGTGCCAGCAGCTCCCAGACTAGCCCAGATACGCAGTATTTT. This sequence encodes CASSSQTSPDTQYF.

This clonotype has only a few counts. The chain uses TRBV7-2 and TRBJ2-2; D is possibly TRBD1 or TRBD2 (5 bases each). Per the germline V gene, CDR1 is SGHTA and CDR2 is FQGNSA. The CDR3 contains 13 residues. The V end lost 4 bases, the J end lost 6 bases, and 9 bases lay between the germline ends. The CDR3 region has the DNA TGTGCCAGCAGCTCTTTGGGGGCCGGGGAGCTGTTTTTT. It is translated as CASSSLGAGELFF.

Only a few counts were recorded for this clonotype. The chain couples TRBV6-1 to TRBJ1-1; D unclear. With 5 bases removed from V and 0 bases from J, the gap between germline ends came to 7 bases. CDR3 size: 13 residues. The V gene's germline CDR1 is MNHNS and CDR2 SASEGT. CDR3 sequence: CASSLTLNTEAFF. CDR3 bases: TGTGCCAGCAGTCTGACACTGAACACTGAAGCTTTCTTT.

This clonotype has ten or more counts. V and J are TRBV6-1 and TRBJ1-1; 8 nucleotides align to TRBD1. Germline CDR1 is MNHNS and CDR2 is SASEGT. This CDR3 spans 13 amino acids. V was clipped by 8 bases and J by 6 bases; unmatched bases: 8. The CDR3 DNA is TGTGCCAGCTGCCTGACAGGGGAAGCTGAAGCTTTCTTT. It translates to CASCLTGEAEAFF.

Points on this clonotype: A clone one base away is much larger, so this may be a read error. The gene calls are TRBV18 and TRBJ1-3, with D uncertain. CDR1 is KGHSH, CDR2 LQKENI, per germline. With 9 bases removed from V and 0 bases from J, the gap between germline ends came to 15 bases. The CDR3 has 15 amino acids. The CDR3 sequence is CARSPDGISGNTIYF. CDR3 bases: TGTGCCAGGTCTCCCGACGGAATCTCTGGAAACACCATATATTTT.

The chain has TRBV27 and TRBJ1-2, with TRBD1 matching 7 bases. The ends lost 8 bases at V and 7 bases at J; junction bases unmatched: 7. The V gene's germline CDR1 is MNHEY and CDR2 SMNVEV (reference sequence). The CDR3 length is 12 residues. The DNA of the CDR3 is TGTGCCAGCGGAAAACAGGGGTCTGGCTACACCTTC. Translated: CASGKQGSGYTF.

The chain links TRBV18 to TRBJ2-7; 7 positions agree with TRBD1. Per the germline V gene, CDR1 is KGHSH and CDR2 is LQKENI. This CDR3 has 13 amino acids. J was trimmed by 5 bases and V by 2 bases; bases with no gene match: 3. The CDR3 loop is CASSPNRGHEQYF. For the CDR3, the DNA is TGTGCCAGCTCACCAAACAGGGGTCACGAGCAGTACTTC.

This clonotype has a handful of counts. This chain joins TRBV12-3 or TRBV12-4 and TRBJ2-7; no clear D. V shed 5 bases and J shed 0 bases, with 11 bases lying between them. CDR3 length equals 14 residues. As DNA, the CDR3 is TGTGCCAGCAGTCTCCTCTTAAACTCCTACGAGCAGTACTTC. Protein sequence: CASSLLLNSYEQYF.

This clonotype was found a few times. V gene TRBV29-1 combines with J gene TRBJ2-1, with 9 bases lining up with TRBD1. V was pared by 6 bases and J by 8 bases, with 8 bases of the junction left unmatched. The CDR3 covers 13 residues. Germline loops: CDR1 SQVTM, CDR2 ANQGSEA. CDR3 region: CSVDGTGYDEQFF. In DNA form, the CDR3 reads TGCAGCGTCGACGGGACAGGGTACGATGAGCAGTTCTTC.

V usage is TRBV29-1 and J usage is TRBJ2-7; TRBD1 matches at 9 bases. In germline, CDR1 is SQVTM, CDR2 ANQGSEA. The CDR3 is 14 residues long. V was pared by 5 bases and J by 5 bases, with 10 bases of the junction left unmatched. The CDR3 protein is CSVCRDRAPNEQYF. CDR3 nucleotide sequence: TGCAGCGTTTGCCGGGACAGGGCCCCCAACGAGCAGTACTTC.

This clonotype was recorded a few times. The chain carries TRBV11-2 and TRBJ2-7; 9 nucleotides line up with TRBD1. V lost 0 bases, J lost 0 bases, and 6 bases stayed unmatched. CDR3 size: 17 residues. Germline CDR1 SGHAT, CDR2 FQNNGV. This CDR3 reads CASSLDMDRGISYEQYF. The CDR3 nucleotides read TGTGCCAGCAGCTTAGATATGGACAGGGGTATCTCCTACGAGCAGTACTTC.

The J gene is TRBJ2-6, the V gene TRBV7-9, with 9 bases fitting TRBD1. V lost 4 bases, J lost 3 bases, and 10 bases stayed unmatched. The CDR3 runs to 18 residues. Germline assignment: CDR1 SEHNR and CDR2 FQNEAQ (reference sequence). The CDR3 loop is CASSYHTGGTFGANVLTF. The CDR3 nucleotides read TGTGCCAGCAGCTACCACACAGGGGGCACGTTTGGGGCCAACGTCCTGACTTTC.

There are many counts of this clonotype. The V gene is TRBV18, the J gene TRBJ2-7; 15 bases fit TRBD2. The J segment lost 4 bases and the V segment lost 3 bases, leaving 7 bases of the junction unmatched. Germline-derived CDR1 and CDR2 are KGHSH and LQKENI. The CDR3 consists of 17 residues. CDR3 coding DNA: TGTGCCAGCTCACCCCCTGGACTAGCGGGAGGGACGTACGAGCAGTACTTC. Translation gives CASSPPGLAGGTYEQYF.

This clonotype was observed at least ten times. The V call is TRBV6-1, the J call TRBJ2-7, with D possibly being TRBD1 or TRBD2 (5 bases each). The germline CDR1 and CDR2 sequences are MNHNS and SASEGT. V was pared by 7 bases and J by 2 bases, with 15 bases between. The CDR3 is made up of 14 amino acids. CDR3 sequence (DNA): TGTGCCAGCATTTCGGGACGGAATACCTACGAGCAGTACTTC. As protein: CASISGRNTYEQYF.

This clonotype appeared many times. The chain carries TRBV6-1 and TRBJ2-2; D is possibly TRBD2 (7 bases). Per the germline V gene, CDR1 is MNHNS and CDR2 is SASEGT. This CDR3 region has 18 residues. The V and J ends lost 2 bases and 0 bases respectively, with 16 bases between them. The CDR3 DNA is TGTGCCAGCAGTGAAATCGGTGGGGGGGCCGCGAACACCGGGGAGCTGTTTTTT. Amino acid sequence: CASSEIGGGAANTGELFF.

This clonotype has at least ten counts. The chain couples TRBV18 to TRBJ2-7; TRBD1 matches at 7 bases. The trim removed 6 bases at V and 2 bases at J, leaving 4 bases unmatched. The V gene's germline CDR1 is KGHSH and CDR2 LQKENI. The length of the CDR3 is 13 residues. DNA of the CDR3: TGTGCCAGCTCGCGACAGGGTGCCTACGAGCAGTACTTC. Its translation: CASSRQGAYEQYF.

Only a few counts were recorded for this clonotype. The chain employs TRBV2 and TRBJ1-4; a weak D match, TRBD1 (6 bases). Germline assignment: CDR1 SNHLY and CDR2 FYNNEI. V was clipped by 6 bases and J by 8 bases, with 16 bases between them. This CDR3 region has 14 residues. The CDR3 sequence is CASRTIQGMEKLFF. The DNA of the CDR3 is TGTGCCAGCAGGACAATACAGGGAATGGAAAAACTGTTTTTT.